This T cell receptor (beta chain) was observed in a study of cytomegalovirus exposure and HLA in healthy donors. Across the study: The 130 or so validation repertoires, a later analysis reported, used the same platform as the approximately 700 first-cohort repertoires.

This clone has only one observation. The antigen remains undetermined. The V end lost 4 bases, the J end lost 6 bases, and 11 bases lay between the germline ends. The CDR3 is 13 amino acids. Germline CDR1 reads SNHLY; CDR2 reads FYNNEI. Data came from immunoSEQ multiplex PCR; TCRdb stores just in-frame clones and leaves some out. The table lists some 190,000 clones, more than 75% of them singletons. Study-wide findings and caveats: Cytomegalovirus-associated status was assigned to about 150 TCR beta chains.

The chain is built from TRBV2 and TRBJ2-3; D call uncertain. The clonotype comes from a man younger than 45 in good health and CMV-seropositive. The specimen was PBMCs. CDR3 sequence: CASSGPNWDTQYF. CDR3 bases: TGTGCCAGCAGTGGCCCGAATTGGGATACGCAGTATTTT.